This TCR beta chain was captured in a study of cytomegalovirus exposure and HLA in healthy donors. Method: immunoSEQ multiplex PCR; TCRdb's copy keeps in-frame clones and lacks some. The sample has about 360,000 clones, roughly 90% seen once. Germline CDR1 is KGHSH and CDR2 is LQKENI. Trimming removed 3 bases from V and 4 bases from J; junction bases left unmatched: 11. The CDR3 runs to 16 residues. This TCR came from a young woman in good health and CMV-seronegative. The chain carries TRBV18 and TRBJ1-1; 7 bases are a match to TRBD1. The sample comprised PBMCs. In nucleotides, the CDR3 is TGTGCCAGCTCACCGAGCAGGACAGGCCCGCGCACTGAAGCTTTCTTT. Protein product: CASSPSRTGPRTEAFF.